These 13 T cell receptor beta chains share one sample of origin, sequenced in a study of T cell changes during pregnancy in multiple sclerosis. The repertoire was sequenced with immunoSEQ multiplex PCR; TCRdb's copy has only in-frame clones and lacks some. Of about 50,000 clones in the sample, 80% to 95% are singletons; the top ten hold roughly 0.71%. The material sequenced was CD4+ T cells from peripheral blood mononuclear cells, taken in the third trimester of pregnancy. The source is a female donor with multiple sclerosis, enrolled in a pregnancy study.

This chain links TRBV7-3 with TRBJ1-1, with TRBD1 as a possible D gene (6 bases). The germline gives CDR1 SGHTA, CDR2 FQGTGA. CDR3 length equals 13 residues. V was pared by 4 bases and J by 7 bases, with 13 bases between. CDR3 nucleotides: TGTGCCAGCAGCTCCGCCGGGGGGCGTGAAGCTTTCTTT. Protein: CASSSAGGREAFF.

The J gene is TRBJ2-7, the V gene TRBV6-5; D gene unclear. The V and J ends lost 2 bases and 3 bases respectively, with 8 bases between them. Germline V gene sequence: CDR1 MNHEY, CDR2 SVGAGI. CDR3 size: 13 residues. The CDR3 DNA is TGTGCCAGCAGTTACATTGGGCTCTACGAGCAGTACTTC. It specifies CASSYIGLYEQYF.

The rearrangement links TRBV7-2 to TRBJ2-7, with 7 bases matching TRBD1. Germline V gene sequence: CDR1 SGHTA, CDR2 FQGNSA. Trimming removed 2 bases from V and 6 bases from J; junction bases left unmatched: 10. The CDR3 has 15 amino acids. Here the CDR3 reads CASSLRWDSIAEQYF. The CDR3 region has the DNA TGTGCCAGCAGCTTAAGGTGGGACAGCATCGCCGAGCAGTACTTC.

The chain carries TRBV7-3 and TRBJ2-3; weak D call: TRBD2 (6 bases). The CDR3 runs 15 residues. Germline V lookup: CDR1 SGHTA, CDR2 FQGTGA. The V and J ends lost 3 bases and 2 bases respectively, with 12 bases between them. The CDR3 protein is CASSLGGEPTDTQYF. CDR3 sequence (DNA): TGTGCCAGCAGCTTGGGCGGGGAGCCCACAGATACGCAGTATTTT. The full variable domain, in which reference TRBV7-3 and TRBJ2-3 provide the parts outside the CDR3, is GAGVSQTPSNKVTEKGKYVELRCDPISGHTALYWYRQSLGQGPEFLIYFQGTGAADDSGLPNDRFFAVRPEGSVSTLKIQRTERGDSAVYLCASSLGGEPTDTQYFGPGTRLTVL.

The chain has TRBV7-2 and TRBJ2-2; D call uncertain. This CDR3 is 12 amino acids long. Germline CDR1 SGHTA, CDR2 FQGNSA. The ends were cut back, 3 bases at V and 5 bases at J, with 4 bases in the middle. The DNA for the CDR3 is TGTGCCAGCAGCTTCCCGACCGGGGAGCTGTTTTTT. Translation gives CASSFPTGELFF.

The sample holds one count of this clone. V gene TRBV6-5 combines with J gene TRBJ1-1, with D uncertain. CDR1 is MNHEY and CDR2 is SVGAGI in the germline V gene. The CDR3 covers 11 residues. V was cut by 6 bases and J by 3 bases, with 5 bases left in between. The CDR3, as DNA: TGTGCCAGCAGGTATTACACTGAAGCTTTCTTT. Its protein product is CASRYYTEAFF.

V gene TRBV11-3 combines with J gene TRBJ2-2; D gene unclear. Per germline, CDR1 SGHNT and CDR2 YENEEA. CDR3 length equals 12 residues. Trimming took 4 bases from V and 3 from J, leaving 3 bases between them. The CDR3 protein is CASSSYTGELFF. DNA of the CDR3: TGTGCCAGCAGCTCGTACACCGGGGAGCTGTTTTTT.

This chain uses TRBV14 with TRBJ1-6, with D possibly matching TRBD1 (5 bases). CDR1 is SGHDN, CDR2 FVKESK, per germline. Trimming took off 4 bases at V and 10 bases at J, with 17 bases between the two ends. The CDR3 totals 15 residues. CDR3 in amino acids: CASSLLPDRSSPLHF. CDR3 in DNA: TGTGCCAGCAGCCTCCTTCCTGACAGAAGCTCACCCCTCCACTTT. Using reference TRBV14 and TRBJ1-6 for the parts outside the CDR3, the full variable domain is EAGVTQFPSHSVIEKGQTVTLRCDPISGHDNLYWYRRVMGKEIKFLLHFVKESKQDESGMPNNRFLAERTGGTYSTLKVQPAELEDSGVYFCASSLLPDRSSPLHFGNGTRLTVT.

In DNA, the CDR3 is TGTGCCATCGGGACAGGGTCCTACGAGCAGTACTTC. Translated: CAIGTGSYEQYF. This sequence joins TRBV10-3 and TRBJ2-7, with 9 nucleotides matching TRBD1. Germline V gene sequence: CDR1 ENHRY, CDR2 SYGVKD. J was trimmed by 1 base and V by 8 bases; bases with no gene match: 0. This CDR3 contains 12 residues.

The chain links TRBV11-1 to TRBJ1-1; 12 bases agree with TRBD1. The germline V gene has CDR1 SGHAT and CDR2 FQDESV (reference sequence). The junction had 5 bases not matched to a gene; V was cut back by 3 bases and J by 6 bases. The CDR3 is 15 amino acids. The CDR3 protein is CASSFSGTGGAEAFF. The CDR3 DNA sequence: TGTGCCAGCAGCTTTTCCGGGACAGGGGGCGCTGAAGCTTTCTTT.

V usage is TRBV6-1 and J usage is TRBJ2-1; TRBD2 is a possible D gene (6 bases). V was pared by 5 bases and J by 6 bases, with 11 bases between. Germline-derived CDR1 and CDR2 are MNHNS and SASEGT. The CDR3 totals 13 residues. This CDR3 reads CASSSRRVNEQFF. For the CDR3, the DNA is TGTGCCAGCAGTAGCAGGAGGGTCAATGAGCAGTTCTTC.

This clone has a single count. The V gene is TRBV5-4, the J gene TRBJ1-2, with D possibly matching TRBD1 (6 bases). V gave up 3 bases and J gave up 7 bases, with 13 bases separating them. Germline V gives CDR1 SGHNT, CDR2 YYREEE (reference sequence). There are 13 residues in the CDR3. This CDR3 reads CASSSGTSFGYTF. The CDR3 region has the DNA TGTGCCAGCAGCTCCGGGACAAGTTTTGGCTACACCTTC.

The chain has TRBV30 and TRBJ1-1; 9 bases are a match to TRBD1. The germline CDR1 and CDR2 sequences are GTSNPN and SVGIG (reference sequence). The V gene end was trimmed by 3 bases and the J gene end by 3 bases; junction bases not matched to a gene: 14. This CDR3 is 17 amino acids long. The CDR3 loop is CAWRYRVLWDRDTEAFF. The CDR3 nucleotides are TGTGCCTGGAGGTATCGGGTGCTATGGGACAGGGACACTGAAGCTTTCTTT.